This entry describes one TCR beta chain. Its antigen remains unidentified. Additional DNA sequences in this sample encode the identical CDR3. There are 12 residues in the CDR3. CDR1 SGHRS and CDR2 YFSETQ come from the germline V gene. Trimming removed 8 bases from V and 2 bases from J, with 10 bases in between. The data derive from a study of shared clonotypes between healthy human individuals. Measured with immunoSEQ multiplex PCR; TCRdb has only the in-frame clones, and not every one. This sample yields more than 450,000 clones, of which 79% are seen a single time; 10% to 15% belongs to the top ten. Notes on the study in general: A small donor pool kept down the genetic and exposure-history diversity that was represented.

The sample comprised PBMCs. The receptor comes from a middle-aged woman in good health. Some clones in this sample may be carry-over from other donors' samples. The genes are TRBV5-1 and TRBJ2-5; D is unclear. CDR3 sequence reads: CASSIQQETQYF. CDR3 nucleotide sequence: TGCGCCAGTTCGATCCAGCAAGAGACCCAGTACTTC.